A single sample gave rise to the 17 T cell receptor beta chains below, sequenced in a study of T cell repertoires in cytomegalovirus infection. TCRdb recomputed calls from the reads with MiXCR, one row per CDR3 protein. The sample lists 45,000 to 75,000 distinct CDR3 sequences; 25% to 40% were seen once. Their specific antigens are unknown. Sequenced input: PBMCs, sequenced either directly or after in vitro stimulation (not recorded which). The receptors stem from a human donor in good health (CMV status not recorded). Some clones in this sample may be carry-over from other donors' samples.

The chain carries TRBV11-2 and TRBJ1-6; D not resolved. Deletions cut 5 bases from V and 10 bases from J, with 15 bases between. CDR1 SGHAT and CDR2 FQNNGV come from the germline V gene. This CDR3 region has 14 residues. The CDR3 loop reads CASSPWTLTSPLHF. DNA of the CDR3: TGTGCCAGCAGCCCGTGGACTTTGACCTCACCCCTCCACTTT.

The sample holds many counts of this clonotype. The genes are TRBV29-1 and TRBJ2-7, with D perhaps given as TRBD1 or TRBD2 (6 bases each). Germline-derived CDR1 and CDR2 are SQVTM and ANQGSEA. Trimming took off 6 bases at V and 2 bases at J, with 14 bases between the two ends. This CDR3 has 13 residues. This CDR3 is CSVIRGDTYEQYF. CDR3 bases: TGCAGCGTCATTAGGGGGGACACCTACGAGCAGTACTTC.

The CDR3 here is CASSLRLGGEQFF. CDR3 nucleotides: TGTGCCAGCAGCCTTCGGCTGGGGGGTGAGCAGTTCTTC. The genes are TRBV7-8 and TRBJ2-1; D possibly corresponds to TRBD2 (6 bases). Trimming removed 5 bases at V and 9 bases at J, with 14 bases between. The CDR3 has 13 amino acids. CDR1 is SGHVS and CDR2 is FQNEAQ in the germline V gene.

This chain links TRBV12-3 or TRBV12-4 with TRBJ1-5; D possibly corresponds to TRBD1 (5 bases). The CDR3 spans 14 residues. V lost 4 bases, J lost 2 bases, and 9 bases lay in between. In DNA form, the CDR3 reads TGTGCCAGCAGTTCCGGGGCCCGCAATCAGCCCCAGCATTTT. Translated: CASSSGARNQPQHF.

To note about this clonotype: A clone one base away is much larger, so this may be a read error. CDR3 loop: CVSSPTLSNQPQHF. The CDR3 coding sequence is TGTGTCAGCAGCCCCACCCTCAGCAATCAGCCCCAGCATTTT. This chain joins TRBV7-2 and TRBJ1-5, with unresolved D. CDR1 is SGHTA, CDR2 FQGNSA, per germline. This CDR3 is built from 14 residues.

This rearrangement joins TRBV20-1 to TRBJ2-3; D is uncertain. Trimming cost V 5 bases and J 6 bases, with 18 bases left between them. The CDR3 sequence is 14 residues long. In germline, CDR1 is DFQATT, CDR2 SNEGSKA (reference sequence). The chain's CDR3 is CSAGTRASSDTQYF. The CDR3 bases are TGCAGTGCTGGAACCCGCGCCAGTTCCGATACGCAGTATTTT.

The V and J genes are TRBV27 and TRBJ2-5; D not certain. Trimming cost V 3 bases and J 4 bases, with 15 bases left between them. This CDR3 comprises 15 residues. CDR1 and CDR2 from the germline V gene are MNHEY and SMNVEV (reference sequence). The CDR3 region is CASSFELPRPETQYF. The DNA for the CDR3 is TGTGCCAGCAGTTTTGAGCTTCCGAGGCCAGAGACCCAGTACTTC.

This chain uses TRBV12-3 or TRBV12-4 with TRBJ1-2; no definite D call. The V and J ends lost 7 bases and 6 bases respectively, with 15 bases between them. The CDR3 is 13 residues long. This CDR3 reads CASTAAALDGYTF. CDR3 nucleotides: TGTGCCAGCACTGCGGCGGCTTTAGATGGCTACACCTTC.

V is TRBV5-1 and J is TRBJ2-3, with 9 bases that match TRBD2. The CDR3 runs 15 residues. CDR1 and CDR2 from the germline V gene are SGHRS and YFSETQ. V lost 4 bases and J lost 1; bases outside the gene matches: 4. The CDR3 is CASSLLAGGTDTQYF. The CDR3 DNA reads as TGCGCCAGCAGCCTACTAGCGGGCGGCACAGATACGCAGTATTTT.

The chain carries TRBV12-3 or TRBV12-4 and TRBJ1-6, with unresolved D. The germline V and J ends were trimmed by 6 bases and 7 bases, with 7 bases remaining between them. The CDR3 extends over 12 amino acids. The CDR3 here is CASRSNNSPLHF. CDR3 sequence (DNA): TGTGCCAGCAGGAGTAACAATTCACCCCTCCACTTT.

The CDR3 is CASSRPGGTPTLNEQFF. DNA for the CDR3: TGTGCCAGCAGCCGCCCCGGAGGGACCCCAACCTTAAATGAGCAGTTCTTC. This chain uses TRBV6-1 with TRBJ2-1; D may be TRBD2 (6 bases). The CDR3 is made up of 17 amino acids. Germline-derived CDR1 and CDR2 are MNHNS and SASEGT. Deletions cut 6 bases from V and 7 bases from J, with 25 bases between.

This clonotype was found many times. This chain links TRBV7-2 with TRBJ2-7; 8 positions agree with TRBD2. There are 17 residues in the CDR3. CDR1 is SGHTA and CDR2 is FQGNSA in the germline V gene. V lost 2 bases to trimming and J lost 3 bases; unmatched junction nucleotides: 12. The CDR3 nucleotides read TGTGCCAGCAGCTTAAAAGCGGGAGTGGGGGGGCACTACGAGCAGTACTTC. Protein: CASSLKAGVGGHYEQYF.

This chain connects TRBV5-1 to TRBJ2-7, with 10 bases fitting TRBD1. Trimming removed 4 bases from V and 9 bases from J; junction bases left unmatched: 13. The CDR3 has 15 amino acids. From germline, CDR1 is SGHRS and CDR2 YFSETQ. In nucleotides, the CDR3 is TGCGCCAGCAGCGATCCCGGGACAGGGGTTGAGCGGCAGTACTTC. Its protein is CASSDPGTGVERQYF.

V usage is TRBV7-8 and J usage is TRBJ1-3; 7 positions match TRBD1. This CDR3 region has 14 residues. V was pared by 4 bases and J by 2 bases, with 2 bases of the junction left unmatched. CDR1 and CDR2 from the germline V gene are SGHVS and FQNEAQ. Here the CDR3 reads CASSYRGAGNTIYF. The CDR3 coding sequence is TGTGCCAGCAGCTACAGGGGCGCTGGAAACACCATATATTTT. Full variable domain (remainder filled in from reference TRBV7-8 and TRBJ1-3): GAGVSQSPRYKVAKRGQDVALRCDPISGHVSLFWYQQALGQGPEFLTYFQNEAQLDKSGLPSDRFFAERPEGSVSTLKIQRTQQEDSAVYLCASSYRGAGNTIYFGEGSWLTVV.

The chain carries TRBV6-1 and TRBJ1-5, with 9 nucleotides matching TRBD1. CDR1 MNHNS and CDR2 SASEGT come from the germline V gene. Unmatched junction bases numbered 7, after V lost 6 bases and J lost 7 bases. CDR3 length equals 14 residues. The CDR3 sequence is CASSQTGGRQPQHF. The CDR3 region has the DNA TGTGCCAGCAGCCAAACAGGGGGCAGGCAGCCCCAGCATTTT.

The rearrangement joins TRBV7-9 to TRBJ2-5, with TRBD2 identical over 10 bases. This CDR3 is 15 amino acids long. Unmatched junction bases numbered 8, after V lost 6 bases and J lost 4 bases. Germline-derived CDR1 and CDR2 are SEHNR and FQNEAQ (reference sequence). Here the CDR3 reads CASSSTTSGVETQYF. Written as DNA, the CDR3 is TGTGCCAGCAGTTCTACCACTAGCGGGGTAGAGACCCAGTACTTC.

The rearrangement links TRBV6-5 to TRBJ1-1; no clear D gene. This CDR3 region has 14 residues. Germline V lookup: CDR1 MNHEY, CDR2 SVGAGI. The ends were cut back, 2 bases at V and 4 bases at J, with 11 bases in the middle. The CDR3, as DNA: TGTGCCAGCAGTTACACCTCGACTCTCACTGAAGCTTTCTTT. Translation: CASSYTSTLTEAFF.